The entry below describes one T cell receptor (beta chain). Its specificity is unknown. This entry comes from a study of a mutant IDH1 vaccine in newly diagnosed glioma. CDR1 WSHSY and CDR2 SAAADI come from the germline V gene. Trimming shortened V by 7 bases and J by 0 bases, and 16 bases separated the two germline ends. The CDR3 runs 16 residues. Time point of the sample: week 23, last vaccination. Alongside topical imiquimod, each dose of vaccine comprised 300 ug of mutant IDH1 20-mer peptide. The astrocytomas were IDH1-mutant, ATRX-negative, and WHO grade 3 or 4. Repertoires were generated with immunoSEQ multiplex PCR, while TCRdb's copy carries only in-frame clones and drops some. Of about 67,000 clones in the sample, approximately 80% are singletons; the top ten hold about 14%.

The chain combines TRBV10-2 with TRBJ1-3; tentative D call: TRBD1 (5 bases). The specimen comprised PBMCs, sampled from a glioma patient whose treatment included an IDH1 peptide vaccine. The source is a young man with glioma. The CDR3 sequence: CASIPGTADSGNTIYF. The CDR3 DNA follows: TGCGCCAGCATCCCCGGGACGGCCGACTCTGGAAACACCATATATTTT.